This TCR beta chain originates from a study of siplizumab effects on memory and regulatory T cells. Sequencing used immunoSEQ multiplex PCR; TCRdb keeps in-frame clones, though not all of them. This table has approximately 48,000 clones, about 93% appearing once. General observations from the study: The naive T cell population seemed more diverse than memory cells and seemed a major contributor to the alloresponse. Siplizumab significantly reduced alloreactive sequences traceable to unstimulated CD4+ memory cells.

Comments on this clone: Its antigen is currently unknown.

The CDR3 covers 14 residues. Between the trimmed V and J ends, which lost 3 bases and 6 bases, there was a span of 16 bases. Germline-derived CDR1 and CDR2 are SGHDT and YYEEEE. Source material: CD8+ T cells sorted from blood. The chain recombines TRBV5-6 with TRBJ2-7; D possibly corresponds to TRBD2 (7 bases). The TCR comes from a human donor in good health. CDR3 amino acids: CASSWAPGGSEQYF. CDR3 bases: TGTGCCAGCAGCTGGGCCCCGGGGGGCTCCGAGCAGTACTTC.